The T cell receptor (beta chain) under discussion was sequenced for a study of blood T cells in healthy people across ages. This clonotype was counted only a few times. Trimming cost V 6 bases and J 7 bases; bases outside gene matches: 14. The CDR3 consists of 14 residues. Germline V lookup: CDR1 DFQATT, CDR2 SNEGSKA (reference sequence). The use of a sample-barcoded 5' primer and a J-beta primer mix characterized a second PCR of about 7 to 12 cycles. TCRdb ran MiXCR on the 5' RACE reads and lists one entry per CDR3 protein. The sample has 700,000 or so distinct CDR3 sequences, roughly 43% seen once. The source is an elderly man in good health. The chain combines TRBV20-1 with TRBJ1-2; TRBD1 aligns across 7 bases. Sequenced: blood. CDR3 protein: CSARGAGASGGYTF. CDR3 nucleotide sequence: TGCAGTGCCAGGGGGGCGGGGGCCTCCGGTGGCTACACCTTC.